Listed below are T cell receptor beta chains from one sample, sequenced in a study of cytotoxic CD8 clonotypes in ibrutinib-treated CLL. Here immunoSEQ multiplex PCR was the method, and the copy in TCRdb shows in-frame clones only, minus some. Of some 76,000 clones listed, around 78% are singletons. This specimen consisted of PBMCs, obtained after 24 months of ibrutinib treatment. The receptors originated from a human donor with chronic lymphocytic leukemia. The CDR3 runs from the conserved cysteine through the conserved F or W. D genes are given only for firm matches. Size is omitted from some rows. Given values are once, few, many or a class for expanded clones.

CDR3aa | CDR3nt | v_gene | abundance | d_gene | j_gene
CASSWNGGELFF | TGTGCCAGCAGCTGGAACGGCGGGGAGCTGTTTTTT | TRBV5-6 | . | . | TRBJ2-2
CASSSKVAGTYEQYF | TGTGCCAGTAGTTCAAAAGTGGCGGGAACGTACGAGCAGTACTTC | TRBV19 | few | . | TRBJ2-7
CAWSVPGNTEAFF | TGTGCCTGGAGTGTACCCGGGAACACTGAAGCTTTCTTT | TRBV30 | few | . | TRBJ1-1
CASSPRQDSNYGYTF | TGTGCCAGCAGCCCCCGACAGGACTCTAACTATGGCTACACCTTC | TRBV9 | . | . | TRBJ1-2
CASSYLSGSETGELFF | TGTGCCAGCAGCTACCTTAGCGGGAGTGAGACCGGGGAGCTGTTTTTT | TRBV7-8 | . | TRBD2 | TRBJ2-2
CASMWDRNTDTQYF | TGTGCCAGCATGTGGGACAGGAACACAGATACGCAGTATTTT | TRBV6-5 | . | TRBD1 | TRBJ2-3
CAISDSLSVQETQYF | TGTGCCATCAGTGATAGTCTGAGCGTCCAAGAGACCCAGTACTTC | TRBV10-3 | . | . | TRBJ2-5
CASSEQVNNEQFF | TGTGCCAGCAGCGAACAAGTCAACAATGAGCAGTTCTTC | TRBV5-4 | . | . | TRBJ2-1
CASSLEGYGYTF | TGTGCCAGCAGCTTGGAGGGTTATGGCTACACCTTC | TRBV5-8 | . | . | TRBJ1-2
CASSQDASLHNEQFF | TGCGCCAGCAGCCAAGATGCTAGCCTTCACAATGAGCAGTTCTTC | TRBV4-3 | few | . | TRBJ2-1
CASSLIRGGYTF | TGTGCCAGCAGCTTGATAAGGGGAGGCTACACCTTC | TRBV5-6 | . | . | TRBJ1-2
CASSQGATGELFF | TGTGCCAGCAGCCAGGGGGCGACCGGGGAGCTGTTTTTT | TRBV5-4 | . | TRBD1 | TRBJ2-2
CASSPSLGAGETQETQYF | TGTGCCAGCTCACCCTCCTTAGGAGCGGGGGAGACCCAAGAGACCCAGTACTTC | TRBV18 | . | TRBD2 | TRBJ2-5
CASSLGGGLAYEQYF | TGTGCCAGCAGCTTAGGGGGAGGACTAGCCTACGAGCAGTACTTC | TRBV11-2 | once | TRBD2 | TRBJ2-7
CASSLLSRSGANVLTF | TGCGCCAGCAGCTTGTTAAGTAGATCTGGGGCCAACGTCCTGACTTTC | TRBV5-1 | . | . | TRBJ2-6